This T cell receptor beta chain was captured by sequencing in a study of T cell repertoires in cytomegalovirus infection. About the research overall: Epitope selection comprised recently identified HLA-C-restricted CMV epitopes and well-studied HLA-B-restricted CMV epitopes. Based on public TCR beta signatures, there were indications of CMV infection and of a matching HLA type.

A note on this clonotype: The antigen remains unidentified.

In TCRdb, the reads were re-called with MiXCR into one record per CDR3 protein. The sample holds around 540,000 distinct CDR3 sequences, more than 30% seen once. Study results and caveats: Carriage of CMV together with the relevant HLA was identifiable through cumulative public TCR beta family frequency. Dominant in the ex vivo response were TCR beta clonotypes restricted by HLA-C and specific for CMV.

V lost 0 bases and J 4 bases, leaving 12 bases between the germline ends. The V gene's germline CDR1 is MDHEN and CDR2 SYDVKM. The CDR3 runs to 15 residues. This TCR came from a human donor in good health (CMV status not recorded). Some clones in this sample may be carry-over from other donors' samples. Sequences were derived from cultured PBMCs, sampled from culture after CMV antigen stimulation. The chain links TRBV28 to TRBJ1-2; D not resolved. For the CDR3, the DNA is TGTGCCAGCAGTTTATGGCGTCGGAGCCTCTATGGCTACACCTTC. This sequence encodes CASSLWRRSLYGYTF.